The clone carrying this T cell receptor beta chain has only a few counts. The data originate from a study of blood T cell repertoires in COVID-19. Study overall: Spain, Italy and the United States supplied samples that represented acute and convalescent COVID-19. Nucleic acid was either cDNA or gDNA, and it came from T cells, B-cell-depleted T cells, or PBMCs.

CDR3 length equals 15 residues. Germline-derived CDR1 and CDR2 are MNHEY and SVGEGT. V lost 4 bases to trimming and J lost 1 base, with 13 bases between them. Authors' analysis steps: Counts of nucleated cells, estimated from reference gene primer amplification, were obtained. The data were produced by immunoSEQ multiplex PCR, yet TCRdb's version contains in-frame clones alone and is incomplete. The DNA was the basis for D and trimming; V, J and clone size are from that table. The data contain 250,000 to 350,000 clones, around 82% of them seen just once; the ten biggest clones take up about 1.2%. This rearrangement joins TRBV6-2 or TRBV6-3 to TRBJ1-1; the D is unclear. Sequenced material: peripheral blood. The sequence was obtained from a woman aged 50 to 65 with acute or convalescent COVID-19. The CDR3 DNA reads as TGTGCCAGCAGTTCCCGCCCTTCTAGGAACACTGAAGCTTTCTTT. It translates to CASSSRPSRNTEAFF.